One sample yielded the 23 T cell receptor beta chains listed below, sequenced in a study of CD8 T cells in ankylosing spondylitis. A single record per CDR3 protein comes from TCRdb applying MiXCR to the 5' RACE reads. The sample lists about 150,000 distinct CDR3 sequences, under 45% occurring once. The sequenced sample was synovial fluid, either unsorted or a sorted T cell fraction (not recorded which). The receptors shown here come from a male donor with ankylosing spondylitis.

In DNA form, the CDR3 reads TGTGCCAGCAGCTTACGTCAGACAAACTATGGCTACACCTTC. Residues: CASSLRQTNYGYTF. The chain recombines TRBV7-2 with TRBJ1-2; unclear D gene. V was pared by 2 bases and J by 2 bases, with 9 bases between. The CDR3 sequence is 14 residues long. Germline CDR1 and CDR2: SGHTA and FQGNSA. The whole variable domain, filled in from reference TRBV7-2 and TRBJ1-2, reads GAGVSQSPSNKVTEKGKDVELRCDPISGHTALYWYRQSLGQGLEFLIYFQGNSAPDKSGLPSDRFSAERTGGSVSTLTIQRTQQEDSAVYLCASSLRQTNYGYTFGSGTRLTVV.

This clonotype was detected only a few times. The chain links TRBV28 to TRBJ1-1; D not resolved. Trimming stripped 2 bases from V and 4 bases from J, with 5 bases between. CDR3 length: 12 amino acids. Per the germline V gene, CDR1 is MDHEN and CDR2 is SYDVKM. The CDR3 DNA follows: TGTGCCAGCAGTTTAGCGGGCACTGAAGCTTTCTTT. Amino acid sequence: CASSLAGTEAFF.

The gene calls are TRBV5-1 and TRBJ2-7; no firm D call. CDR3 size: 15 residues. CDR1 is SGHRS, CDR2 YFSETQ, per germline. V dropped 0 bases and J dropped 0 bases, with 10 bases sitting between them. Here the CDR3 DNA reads TGCGCCAGCAGCTTGGAACACAGAAACTCCTACGAGCAGTACTTC. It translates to CASSLEHRNSYEQYF.

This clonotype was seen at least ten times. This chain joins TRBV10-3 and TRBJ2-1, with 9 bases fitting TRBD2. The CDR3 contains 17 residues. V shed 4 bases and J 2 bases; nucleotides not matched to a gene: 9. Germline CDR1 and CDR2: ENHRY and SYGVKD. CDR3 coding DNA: TGTGCCATCAGTGCGAACATAACTAGCGGGCCCTACAATGAGCAGTTCTTC. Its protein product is CAISANITSGPYNEQFF.

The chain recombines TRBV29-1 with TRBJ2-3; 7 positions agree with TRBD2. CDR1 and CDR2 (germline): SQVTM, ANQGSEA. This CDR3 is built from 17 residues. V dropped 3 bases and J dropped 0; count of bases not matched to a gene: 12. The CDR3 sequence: CSVEKVTASGSTDTQYF. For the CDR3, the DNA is TGCAGCGTTGAGAAAGTTACGGCTAGCGGTAGCACAGATACGCAGTATTTT.

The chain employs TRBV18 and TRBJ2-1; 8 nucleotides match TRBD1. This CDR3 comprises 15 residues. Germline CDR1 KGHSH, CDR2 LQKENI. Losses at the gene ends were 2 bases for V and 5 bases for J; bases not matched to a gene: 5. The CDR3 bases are TGTGCCAGCTCACCAAGCCAGGGGGCTAACAATGAGCAGTTCTTC. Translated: CASSPSQGANNEQFF.

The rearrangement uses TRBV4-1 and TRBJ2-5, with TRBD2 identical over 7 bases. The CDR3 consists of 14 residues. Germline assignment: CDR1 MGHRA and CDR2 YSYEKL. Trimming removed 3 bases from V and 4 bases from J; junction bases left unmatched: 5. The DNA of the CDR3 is TGCGCCAGCAGCCATCTAGCGGACTTAGAGACCCAGTACTTC. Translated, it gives CASSHLADLETQYF.

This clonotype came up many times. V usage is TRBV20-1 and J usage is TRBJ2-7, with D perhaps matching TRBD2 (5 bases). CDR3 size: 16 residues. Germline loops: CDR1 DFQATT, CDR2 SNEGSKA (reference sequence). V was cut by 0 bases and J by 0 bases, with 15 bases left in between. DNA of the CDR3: TGCAGTGCTAGAGATTTACGGGAACTAGGCTCCTACGAGCAGTACTTC. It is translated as CSARDLRELGSYEQYF.

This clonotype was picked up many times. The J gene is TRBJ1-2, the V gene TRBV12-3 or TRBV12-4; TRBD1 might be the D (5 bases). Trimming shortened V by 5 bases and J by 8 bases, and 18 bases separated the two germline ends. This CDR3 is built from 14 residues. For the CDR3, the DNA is TGTGCCAGCAGTCCCCTGGCGGGGGGAGGCGGCTACACCTTC. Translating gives CASSPLAGGGGYTF.

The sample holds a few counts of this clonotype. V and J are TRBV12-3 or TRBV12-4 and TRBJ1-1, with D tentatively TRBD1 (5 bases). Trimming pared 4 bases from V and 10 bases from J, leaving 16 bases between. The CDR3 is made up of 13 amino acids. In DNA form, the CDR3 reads TGTGCCAGCAGTTCGCCCCGACAGAGGGGAGCTTTCTTT. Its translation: CASSSPRQRGAFF.

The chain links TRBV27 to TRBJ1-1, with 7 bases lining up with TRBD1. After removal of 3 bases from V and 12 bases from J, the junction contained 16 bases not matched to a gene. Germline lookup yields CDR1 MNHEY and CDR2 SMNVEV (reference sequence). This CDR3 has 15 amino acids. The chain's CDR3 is CASSLGRGRIRQTFF. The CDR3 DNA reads TGTGCCAGCAGTTTGGGTAGGGGGCGTATTAGACAAACTTTCTTT.

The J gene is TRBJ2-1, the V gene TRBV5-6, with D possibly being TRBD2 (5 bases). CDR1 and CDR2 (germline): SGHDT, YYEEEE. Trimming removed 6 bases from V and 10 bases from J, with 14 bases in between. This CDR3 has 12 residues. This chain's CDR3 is CASTPSEGEQFF. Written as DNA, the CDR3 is TGTGCCAGCACCCCCAGTGAGGGCGAGCAGTTCTTC.

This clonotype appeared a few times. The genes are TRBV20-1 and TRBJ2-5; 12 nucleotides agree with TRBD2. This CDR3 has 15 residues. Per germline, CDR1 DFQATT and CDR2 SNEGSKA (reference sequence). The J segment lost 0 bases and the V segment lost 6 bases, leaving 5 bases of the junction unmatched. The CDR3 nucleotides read TGCAGTGCCCGGACTAGCGGGACGTACCAAGAGACCCAGTACTTC. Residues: CSARTSGTYQETQYF.

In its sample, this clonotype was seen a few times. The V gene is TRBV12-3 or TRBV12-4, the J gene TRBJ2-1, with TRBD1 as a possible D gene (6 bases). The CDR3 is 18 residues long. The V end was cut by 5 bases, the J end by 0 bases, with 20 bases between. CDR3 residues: CASSPEAPQGLSYNEQFF. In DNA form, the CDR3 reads TGTGCCAGCAGTCCCGAGGCCCCCCAGGGGCTCTCCTACAATGAGCAGTTCTTC.

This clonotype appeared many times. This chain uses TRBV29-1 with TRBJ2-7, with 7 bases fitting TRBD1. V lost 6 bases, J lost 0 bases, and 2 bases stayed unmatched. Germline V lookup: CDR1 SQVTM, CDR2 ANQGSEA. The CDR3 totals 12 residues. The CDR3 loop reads CSVRDSSYEQYF. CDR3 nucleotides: TGCAGCGTCCGGGACAGCTCCTACGAGCAGTACTTC.

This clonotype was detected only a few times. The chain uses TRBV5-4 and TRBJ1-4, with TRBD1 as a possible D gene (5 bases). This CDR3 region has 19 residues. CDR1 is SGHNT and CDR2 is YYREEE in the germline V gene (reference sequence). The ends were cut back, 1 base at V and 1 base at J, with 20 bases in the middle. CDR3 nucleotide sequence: TGTGCCAGCAGCTTGTCGAGTGGGGGAACCGAGCGAACTAATGAAAAACTGTTTTTT. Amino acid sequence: CASSLSSGGTERTNEKLFF.

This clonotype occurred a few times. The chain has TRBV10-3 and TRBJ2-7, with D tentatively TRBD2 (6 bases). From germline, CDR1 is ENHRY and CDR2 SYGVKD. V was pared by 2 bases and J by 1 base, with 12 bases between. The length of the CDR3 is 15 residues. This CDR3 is CAISEPGDASYEQYF. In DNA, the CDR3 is TGTGCCATCAGTGAGCCGGGGGACGCGTCCTACGAGCAGTACTTC.

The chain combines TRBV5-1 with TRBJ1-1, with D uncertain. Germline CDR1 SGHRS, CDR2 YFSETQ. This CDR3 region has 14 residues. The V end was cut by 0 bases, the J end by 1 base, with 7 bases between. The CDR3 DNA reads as TGCGCCAGCAGCTTGGTATACGGGAACACTGAAGCTTTCTTT. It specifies CASSLVYGNTEAFF.

The CDR3 protein is CASSVGSGTGELFF. In DNA form, the CDR3 reads TGTGCCAGCAGTGTTGGGTCGGGCACCGGGGAGCTGTTTTTT. The chain links TRBV25-1 to TRBJ2-2; D gene ambiguous. The CDR3 is made up of 14 amino acids. Per germline, CDR1 MGHDK and CDR2 SYGVNS. V shed 4 bases and J shed 4 bases, with 10 bases lying between them.

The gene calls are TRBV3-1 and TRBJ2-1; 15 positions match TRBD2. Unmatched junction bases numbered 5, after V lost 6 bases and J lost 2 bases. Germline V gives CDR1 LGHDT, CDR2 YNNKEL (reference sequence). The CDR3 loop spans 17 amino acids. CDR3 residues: CASSPGLAGGPYNEQFF. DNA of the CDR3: TGTGCCAGCAGTCCCGGACTAGCGGGAGGGCCCTACAATGAGCAGTTCTTC.

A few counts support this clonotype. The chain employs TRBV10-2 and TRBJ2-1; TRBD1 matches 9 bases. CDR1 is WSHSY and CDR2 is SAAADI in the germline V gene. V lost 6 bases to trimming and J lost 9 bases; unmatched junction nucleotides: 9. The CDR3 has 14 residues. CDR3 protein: CASSPGTGYSEQFF. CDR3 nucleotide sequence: TGCGCCAGCAGCCCCGGGACAGGGTATAGTGAGCAGTTCTTC.

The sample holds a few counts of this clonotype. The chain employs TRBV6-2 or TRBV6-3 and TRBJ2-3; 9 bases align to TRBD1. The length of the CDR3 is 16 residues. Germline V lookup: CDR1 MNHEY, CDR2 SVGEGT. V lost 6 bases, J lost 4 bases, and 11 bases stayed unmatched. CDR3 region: CASSRPGQGKADTQYF. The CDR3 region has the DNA TGTGCCAGCAGCCGCCCCGGACAGGGGAAGGCAGATACGCAGTATTTT.

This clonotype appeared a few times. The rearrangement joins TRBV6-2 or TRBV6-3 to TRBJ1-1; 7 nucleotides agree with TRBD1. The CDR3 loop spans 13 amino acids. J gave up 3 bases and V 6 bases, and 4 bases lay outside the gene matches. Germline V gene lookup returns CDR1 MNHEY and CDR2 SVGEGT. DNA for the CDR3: TGTGCCAGCAGACCGCAGGGGGACACTGAAGCTTTCTTT. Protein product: CASRPQGDTEAFF.